The next 20 T cell receptor beta chains were all read from a single sample in a study of radiation and T cells in renal cell carcinoma. As to time point: blood 2 weeks post-SBRT. As to treatment: 15 Gy SBRT to primary tumor, nephrectomy 4 weeks later. TCRdb keeps only in-frame clones here, not all; method: immunoSEQ multiplex PCR. Among tens of thousands of clones, about 86% were seen once, and the ten largest hold under 25%. Material: blood, obtained from a patient whose treatment included radiotherapy and nephrectomy. Receptors originate from a woman between 45 and 65 years old with renal cell carcinoma.

This chain joins TRBV7-8 and TRBJ1-4, with D uncertain. The V gene lost 1 base and the J gene lost 7 bases, with 10 bases spanning the gap. The V gene's germline CDR1 is SGHVS and CDR2 FQNEAQ. The CDR3 loop spans 14 amino acids. The CDR3 DNA reads TGTGCCAGCAGCTTAGGTACGGCGGGTGAAAAACTGTTTTTT. As protein: CASSLGTAGEKLFF.

The chain couples TRBV28 to TRBJ1-6; 7 bases are shared with TRBD1. CDR3 length equals 14 residues. Trimming removed 6 bases from V and 10 bases from J; junction bases left unmatched: 9. Germline V gene lookup returns CDR1 MDHEN and CDR2 SYDVKM. The CDR3: CASSKGRGLSPLHF. In DNA form, the CDR3 reads TGTGCCAGCAGCAAGGGGAGGGGGCTATCACCCCTCCACTTT.

This chain links TRBV11-2 with TRBJ2-7; D unresolved. The V end was cut by 4 bases, the J end by 3 bases, with 7 bases between. The CDR3 loop spans 12 amino acids. Germline CDR1 SGHAT, CDR2 FQNNGV. The CDR3 region has the DNA TGTGCCAGCAGCTCCATGGGCTACGAGCAGTACTTC. Encoded protein: CASSSMGYEQYF.

This clone was recorded once. The chain employs TRBV20-1 and TRBJ2-1; D gene unclear. This CDR3 has 11 residues. Per germline, CDR1 DFQATT and CDR2 SNEGSKA (reference sequence). The V gene lost 2 bases and the J gene lost 1 base, with 0 bases spanning the gap. The CDR3 coding sequence is TGCAGTGCTAGATCCTACAATGAGCAGTTCTTC. Protein product: CSARSYNEQFF.

V is TRBV30 and J is TRBJ2-1; TRBD2 matches 8 bases. The CDR3 spans 13 residues. The V and J ends lost 2 bases and 8 bases, in that order; junction bases with no gene match: 5. CDR1 is GTSNPN and CDR2 is SVGIG in the germline V gene (reference sequence). CDR3: CAWSLPGGDEQFF. The CDR3 nucleotides are TGTGCCTGGAGTCTCCCGGGGGGGGATGAGCAGTTCTTC.

Only a few counts were recorded for this clone. The V and J genes are TRBV30 and TRBJ2-2; D uncertain. Germline loops: CDR1 GTSNPN, CDR2 SVGIG (reference sequence). The CDR3 loop spans 14 amino acids. V lost 3 bases and J lost 4, with 12 bases in between. The CDR3 region has the DNA TGTGCCTGGAGCCCACGCGCGATCACCGGGGAGCTGTTTTTT. Its protein product is CAWSPRAITGELFF.

The rearrangement joins TRBV19 to TRBJ2-7, with D possibly being TRBD2 (5 bases). This CDR3 region has 13 residues. In germline, CDR1 is LNHDA, CDR2 SQIVND (reference sequence). Trimming cost V 6 bases and J 7 bases, with 16 bases left between them. CDR3 coding DNA: TGTGCCAGTAGCACGGGCCAACGCGGGGAGCAGTACTTC. It translates to CASSTGQRGEQYF.

V is TRBV18 and J is TRBJ1-1; 7 positions match TRBD1. Germline V gene data show CDR1 as KGHSH and CDR2 as LQKENI. V trimming: 5 bases; J trimming: 1 base; junction bases outside the gene matches: 4. The CDR3 length is 14 residues. CDR3 sequence reads: CASSTDRANTEAFF. CDR3 nucleotides: TGTGCCAGCTCAACCGACAGGGCGAACACTGAAGCTTTCTTT.

This clone was found once. The J gene is TRBJ2-3, the V gene TRBV2; 7 bases agree with TRBD2. The CDR3 totals 16 residues. V gave up 8 bases and J gave up 1 base; unmatched junction bases: 12. CDR1 and CDR2 from the germline V gene are SNHLY and FYNNEI. CDR3 nucleotide sequence: TGTGCCAGCGGGGGGGGAGAGCCCTTCCGCACAGATACGCAGTATTTT. Protein: CASGGGEPFRTDTQYF.

The genes are TRBV18 and TRBJ1-2; D remains unclear. Germline CDR1 KGHSH, CDR2 LQKENI. CDR3 length equals 16 residues. The V gene lost 6 bases and the J gene lost 0 bases, with 17 bases spanning the gap. CDR3 protein: CASSPALAAANYGYTF. DNA for the CDR3: TGTGCCAGCTCCCCGGCTTTGGCGGCAGCTAACTATGGCTACACCTTC.

The rearrangement links TRBV5-1 to TRBJ2-5; D tentatively fits TRBD1 or TRBD2 (5 bases each). This CDR3 has 14 residues. CDR1 and CDR2 (germline): SGHRS, YFSETQ. The V end lost 1 base, the J end lost 2 bases, and 9 bases lay between the germline ends. CDR3 DNA sequence: TGCGCCAGCAGCTTGCTGGGGGAGCAAGAGACCCAGTACTTC. Translation gives CASSLLGEQETQYF.

The chain has TRBV6-5 and TRBJ2-7, with no clear D. The V gene lost 6 bases and the J gene lost 6 bases, with 21 bases spanning the gap. CDR3 size: 15 residues. CDR1 and CDR2 (germline): MNHEY, SVGAGI. CDR3 loop: CASSRPWKPFSEQYF. DNA for the CDR3: TGTGCCAGCAGCCGCCCGTGGAAGCCTTTTTCCGAGCAGTACTTC.

V usage is TRBV6-1 and J usage is TRBJ2-5; perhaps TRBD1 as D (5 bases). V shed 3 bases and J shed 10 bases, with 9 bases lying between them. The V gene's germline CDR1 is MNHNS and CDR2 SASEGT. This CDR3 comprises 11 residues. The CDR3 DNA reads as TGTGCCAGCAGTGATCAGGGTTACCAGTACTTC. Protein sequence: CASSDQGYQYF.

The V gene is TRBV11-3, the J gene TRBJ2-7; 8 bases are a match to TRBD1. Trimming at V came to 3 bases and at J to 1 base, leaving 5 bases not matched to a gene. There are 15 residues in the CDR3. The germline CDR1 and CDR2 sequences are SGHNT and YENEEA. The CDR3 DNA reads TGTGCCAGCAGCTTGGCAGGGGGCGAATCCTACGAGCAGTACTTC. It codes for CASSLAGGESYEQYF. The entire variable domain, with the rest obtained from reference TRBV11-3 and TRBJ2-7, is as follows: EAGVVQSPRYKIIEKKQPVAFWCNPISGHNTLYWYLQNLGQGPELLIRYENEEAVDDSQLPKDRFSAERLKGVDSTLKIQPAELGDSAVYLCASSLAGGESYEQYFGPGTRLTVT.

This clone is termed medium-sized (0.01 to 0.1%). V gene TRBV6-6 combines with J gene TRBJ1-4; possible D gene TRBD1, 5 bases. Trimming pared 0 bases from V and 5 bases from J, leaving 10 bases between. Germline assignment: CDR1 MNHNY and CDR2 SVGAGI (reference sequence). This CDR3 comprises 15 residues. CDR3 sequence (DNA): TGTGCCAGCAGTTACTCGACGTGGGGGAATGAAAAACTGTTTTTT. Amino acid sequence: CASSYSTWGNEKLFF.

This clone was observed a few times. J is TRBJ1-5 and V is TRBV29-1, with no clear D. V was shortened by 7 bases and J by 2 bases, with 12 bases between the two germline ends. This CDR3 is built from 13 residues. Looked up from germline, CDR1 is SQVTM and CDR2 is ANQGSEA. CDR3 DNA sequence: TGCAGCGCCGGAGTGGGTGGCAATCAGCCCCAGCATTTT. Translating it yields CSAGVGGNQPQHF.

This clone turned up a few times. CDR3 in DNA: TGTGCCAGCAGCTGGGGTATCAACACTGAAGCTTTCTTT. Protein sequence: CASSWGINTEAFF. The rearrangement links TRBV7-9 to TRBJ1-1, with no clear D. The CDR3 consists of 13 residues. The V gene lost 4 bases and the J gene lost 2 bases, with 8 bases spanning the gap. Germline CDR1 is SEHNR and CDR2 is FQNEAQ (reference sequence).

In its sample, this clone was seen once. The V and J genes are TRBV19 and TRBJ2-5, with D possibly TRBD2 on 5 matching bases. CDR3 size: 14 residues. Germline V gene sequence: CDR1 LNHDA, CDR2 SQIVND (reference sequence). V was cut by 5 bases and J by 4 bases, with 14 bases left in between. DNA of the CDR3: TGTGCCAGTAGTCAACTAGAGCGAGGAGAGACCCAGTACTTC. Translation: CASSQLERGETQYF.

The chain has TRBV18 and TRBJ1-2, with D maybe TRBD1 (5 bases). The germline V gene encodes CDR1 KGHSH and CDR2 LQKENI. The germline V and J ends were trimmed by 3 bases and 9 bases, with 14 bases remaining between them. The CDR3 spans 13 residues. The CDR3 loop is CASSPDGGLSYTF. The CDR3 nucleotides are TGTGCCAGCTCACCGGATGGGGGATTGAGCTACACCTTC.

The chain has TRBV5-1 and TRBJ1-6, with D possibly matching TRBD1 (6 bases). V lost 1 base to trimming and J lost 11 bases, with 16 bases between them. Germline V lookup: CDR1 SGHRS, CDR2 YFSETQ. The CDR3 length is 15 residues. Here the CDR3 reads CASSLFGGEGPPLHF. CDR3 in DNA: TGCGCCAGCAGCTTGTTCGGGGGCGAAGGCCCACCCCTCCACTTT.